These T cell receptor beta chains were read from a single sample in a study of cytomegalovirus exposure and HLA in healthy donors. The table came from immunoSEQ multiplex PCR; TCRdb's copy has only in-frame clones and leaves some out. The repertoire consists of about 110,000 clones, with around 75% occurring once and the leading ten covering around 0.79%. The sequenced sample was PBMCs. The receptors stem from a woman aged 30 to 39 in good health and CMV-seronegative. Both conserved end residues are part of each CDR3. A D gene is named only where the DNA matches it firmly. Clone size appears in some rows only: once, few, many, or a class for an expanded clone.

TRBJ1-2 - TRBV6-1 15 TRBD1 TGTGCCAGCAGTGGTCCCCCTGACAGGGTTGGAGGCTACACCTTC CASSGPPDRVGGYTF
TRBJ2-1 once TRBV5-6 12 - TGTGCCAGCAGCTTGGCGGGGTATGAGCAGTTCTTC CASSLAGYEQFF
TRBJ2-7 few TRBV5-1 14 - TGCGCCAGCAGCTTGGAACGACAGGATTACGAGCAGTACTTC CASSLERQDYEQYF
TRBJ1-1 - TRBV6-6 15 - TGTGCCAGCAGACTAAGGCCGGATATGAACACTGAAGCTTTCTTT CASRLRPDMNTEAFF
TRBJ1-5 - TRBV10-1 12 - TGCGCCCACCGAAGGGAGGTTCAGCCCCAGCATTTT CAHRREVQPQHF
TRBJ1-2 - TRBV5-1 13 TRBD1 TGCGCCAGCAGAGGGACAGCTAACTATGGCTACACCTTC CASRGTANYGYTF
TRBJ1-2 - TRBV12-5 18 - TGTGCTAGTGGTTTGGTACTGCGCGGGAGAAGGGGAGGGTATGGCTACACCTTC CASGLVLRGRRGGYGYTF
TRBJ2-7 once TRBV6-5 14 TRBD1 TGTGCCAGCAGGACGGGACAGGGATCCTACGAGCAGTACTTC CASRTGQGSYEQYF
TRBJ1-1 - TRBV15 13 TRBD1 TGTGCCACGAGCCCCGGGACAGCAATTCAAGCTTTCTTT CATSPGTAIQAFF
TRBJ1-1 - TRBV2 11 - TGTGCCAGCAGTGACTGGTGGGCGGCTTTCTTT CASSDWWAAFF
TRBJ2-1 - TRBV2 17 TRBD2 TGTGCCAGCAGTGAAGGGACTAGCGGGAGTTTGGAGCATGAGCAGTTCTTC CASSEGTSGSLEHEQFF
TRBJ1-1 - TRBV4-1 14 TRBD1 TGCGCCAGCAGCCAGGAAGACAGGGGCACTGAAGCTTTCTTT CASSQEDRGTEAFF
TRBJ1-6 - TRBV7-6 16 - TGTGCCAGCAGCTTAGACCGCGGGTTCCAAAATTCACCCCTCCACTTT CASSLDRGFQNSPLHF
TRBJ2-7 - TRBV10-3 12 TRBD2 TGTGCCATAATGGGGGGGGGAAACGAGCAGTACTTC CAIMGGGNEQYF
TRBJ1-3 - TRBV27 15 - TGTGCCAGCATGCGGGACCTTCGCTCTGGAAACACCATATATTTT CASMRDLRSGNTIYF
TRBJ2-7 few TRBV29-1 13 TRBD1 TGCAGCGTTGGCGGACAGGGAATCCGCGAGCAGTACTTC CSVGGQGIREQYF
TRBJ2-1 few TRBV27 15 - TGTGCCAGCAGTTTATCTCTCGGGCTAGCCTCTGAGCAGTTCTTC CASSLSLGLASEQFF
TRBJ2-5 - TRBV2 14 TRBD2 TGTGCCAGCCGGCAGCGGGAGACTGCAGAGACCCAGTACTTC CASRQRETAETQYF
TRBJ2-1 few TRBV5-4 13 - TGTGCCAGCAGCTTGGACGAGCCGGATGAGCAGTTCTTC CASSLDEPDEQFF
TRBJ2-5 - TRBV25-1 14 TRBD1 TGTGCCAGCAGTGAACCCGGGACAGCGAAGACCCAGTACTTC CASSEPGTAKTQYF
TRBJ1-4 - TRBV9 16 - TGTGCCAGCAGCATATCCCGACAGGCCACTAATGAAAAACTGTTTTTT CASSISRQATNEKLFF
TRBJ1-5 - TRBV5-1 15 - TGCGCCAGCAGCTCGGCAGGGGCGCAGGGTCAGCCCCAGCATTTT CASSSAGAQGQPQHF
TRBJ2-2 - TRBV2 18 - TGTGCCAGCAACTCGGGACGCTCGGGGGATACGAACACCGGGGAGCTGTTTTTT CASNSGRSGDTNTGELFF
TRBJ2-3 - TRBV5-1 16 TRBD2 TGCGCCAGCAGCTTGGATCTAGCGGGAGTTCTAGATACGCAGTATTTT CASSLDLAGVLDTQYF
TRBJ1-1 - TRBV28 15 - TGTGCCAGCAGTTACCAAACAGGTTTGAACACTGAAGCTTTCTTT CASSYQTGLNTEAFF
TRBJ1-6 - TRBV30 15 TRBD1 TGTGCCTGGGGGACAGGGGGAGCCTATAATTCACCCCTCCACTTT CAWGTGGAYNSPLHF
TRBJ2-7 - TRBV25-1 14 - TGTGCTAAAAGCCCTATTGGAGCCTCCTACGAGCAGTACTTC CAKSPIGASYEQYF
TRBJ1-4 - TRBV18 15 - TGTGCCAGCTCACCACAGGAGGCAACTAATGAAAAACTGTTTTTT CASSPQEATNEKLFF
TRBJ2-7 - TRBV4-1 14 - TGCGCCAGCAGCCAAGGCGCAGGCGACTACGAGCAGTACTTC CASSQGAGDYEQYF
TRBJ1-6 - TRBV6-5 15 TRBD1 TGTGCCAGCAGCCCCCTAGGGACAGGCGATTCACCCCTCCACTTT CASSPLGTGDSPLHF
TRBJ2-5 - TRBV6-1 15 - TGTGCCAGCAGTGACCTTACAGGAATCTTAGAGACCCAGTACTTC CASSDLTGILETQYF
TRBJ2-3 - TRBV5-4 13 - TGTGCCAGCAGCTTGCCTTTCACAGATACGCAGTATTTT CASSLPFTDTQYF
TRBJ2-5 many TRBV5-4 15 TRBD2 TGTGCCAGCAGCTATGGACTAGCCGGCCAAGAGACCCAGTACTTC CASSYGLAGQETQYF
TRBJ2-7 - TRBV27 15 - TGTGCCAGCAGTCCGTACCGGGACGGACTATACGAGCAGTACTTC CASSPYRDGLYEQYF
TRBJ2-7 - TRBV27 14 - TGTGCCAGCAGTTTCGCAGGGGATATCTACGAGCAGTACTTC CASSFAGDIYEQYF
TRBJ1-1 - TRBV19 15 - TGTGCCAGTAGTATCAGCTTGAGGATGGGCACTGAAGCTTTCTTT CASSISLRMGTEAFF
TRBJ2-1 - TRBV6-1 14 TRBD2 TGTGCCAGCAGTCCCCGTGGGGGGGGCAATGAGCAGTTCTTC CASSPRGGGNEQFF
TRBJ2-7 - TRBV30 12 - TGTGCCTGGAGTGTAATAGGGGACGAGCAGTACTTC CAWSVIGDEQYF
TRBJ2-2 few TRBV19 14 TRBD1 TGTGCCAGAATCGACAGGGTGTACACCGGGGAGCTGTTTTTT CARIDRVYTGELFF
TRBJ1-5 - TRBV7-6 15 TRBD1 TGTGCCAGCAGCCGACAGGGAGGTAGCAATCAGCCCCAGCATTTT CASSRQGGSNQPQHF
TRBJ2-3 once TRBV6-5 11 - TGTGCCTCCCAAAGCACAGATACGCAGTATTTT CASQSTDTQYF
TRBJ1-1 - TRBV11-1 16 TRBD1 TGTGCCAGCAGCTTAGCGGGGACAGGGGGATCAACTGAAGCTTTCTTT CASSLAGTGGSTEAFF
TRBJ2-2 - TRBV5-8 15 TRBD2 TGTGCCAGCAGTCAACTAGCGGGGGGGACCGGGGAGCTGTTTTTT CASSQLAGGTGELFF
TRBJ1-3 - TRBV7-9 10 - TGTGCCAGCAGCTTACTGACCATATATTTT CASSLLTIYF
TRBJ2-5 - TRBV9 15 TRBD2 TGTGCCAGCAGCCCAGGGACTAGTCTTGGAGAGACCCAGTACTTC CASSPGTSLGETQYF